This is a list of T cell receptor beta chains from one sample in a study of cytomegalovirus exposure and HLA in healthy donors. Some clones are missing from TCRdb's copy, which holds only in-frame ones; the method was immunoSEQ multiplex PCR. This sample has approximately 160,000 clones, with 60% to 80% found just once. Input material: PBMCs. The receptors were gathered from a male donor in good health and CMV-seronegative. The CDR3 runs from the conserved cysteine through the conserved F or W. Fields, in order: V gene, D gene, CDR3 protein. D genes are given only for firm matches.

>TRBV6-5|TRBD2
CASAVGGATYYEQYF
>TRBV11-2|TRBD2
CASSLDRSGLAGGPPETQYF
>TRBV4-3|TRBD1
CASSQDRGIYEQYF
>TRBV10-3|-
CAISGGGQNTEAFF
>TRBV9|TRBD1
CASSFDRGGSGEAFF
>TRBV15|TRBD1
CATSRDQTGAWGYTF
>TRBV6-1|-
CASSGANTGNTEAFF
>TRBV6-1|TRBD2
CASSGRLAGAGDTQYF
>TRBV4-1|TRBD1
CASSQLQGARSGYTF
>TRBV5-3|-
CARSPRGANHEQYF
>TRBV15|-
CATSRDRTDSNQPQHF
>TRBV6-6|-
CASSYSGQNGNTIYF
>TRBV9|TRBD2
CASSVTGGAIYEQFF
>TRBV2|-
CASSETSFSGELFF
>TRBV6-1|TRBD2
CASSRGAGVANEQFF
>TRBV30|TRBD2
CAWSMRLAGGSEQFF